This T cell receptor (beta chain) comes out of a study of T cells in Graves' hyperthyroidism and ophthalmopathy. Study summary: Before treatment of any kind, peripheral blood was taken at initial diagnosis.

The V gene's germline CDR1 is SGHRS and CDR2 YFSETQ. The CDR3 totals 14 residues. V lost 4 bases and J lost 6, with 16 bases in between. This clonotype was seen a single time. RNA transcripts provided the source from which TCR beta CDR3 regions were amplified. The study used the HTBI primer set for a first-round RT-PCR of the TCR CDR3. TCRdb processed the multiplex PCR reads anew with MiXCR; each CDR3 protein has one entry. The sample has nearly 600,000 distinct CDR3 sequences; about 15% are singletons. The specimen sequenced was blood. The sequence was obtained from a young woman with Graves' hyperthyroidism that later progressed to Graves' ophthalmopathy. The chain is built from TRBV5-1 and TRBJ1-2; D unclear. In DNA form, the CDR3 reads TGCGCCAGCAGCCTCCTCTCCGGGGTCGATGGCTACACCTTC. This sequence encodes CASSLLSGVDGYTF.